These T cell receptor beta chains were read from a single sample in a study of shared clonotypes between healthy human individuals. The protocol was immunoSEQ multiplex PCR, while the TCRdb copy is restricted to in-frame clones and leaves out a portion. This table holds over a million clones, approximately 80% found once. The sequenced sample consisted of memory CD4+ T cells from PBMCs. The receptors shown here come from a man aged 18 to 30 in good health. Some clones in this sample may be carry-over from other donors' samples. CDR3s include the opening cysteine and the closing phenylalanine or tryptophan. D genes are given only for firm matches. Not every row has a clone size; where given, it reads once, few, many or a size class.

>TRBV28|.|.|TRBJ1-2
TGTGCCAGCAGCGGAAACCGGGACTTGGGAGGCTACACCTTC
CASSGNRDLGGYTF
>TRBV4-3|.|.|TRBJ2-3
TGCGCCAGCAGCCAAGGAGGCGGACGCACAGATACGCAGTATTTT
CASSQGGGRTDTQYF
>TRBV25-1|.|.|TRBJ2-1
TGTGCCAGCAGTGCTCATACAGGGTTGTGGGATGAGCAGTTCTTC
CASSAHTGLWDEQFF
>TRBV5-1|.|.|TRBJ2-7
TGCGCCAGCAGCTTGGCCCAGGGGAATATCTACGAGCAGTACTTC
CASSLAQGNIYEQYF
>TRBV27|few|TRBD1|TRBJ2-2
TGTGCCAGCAGTACCGACAGGGCACCGAACACCGGGGAGCTGTTTTTT
CASSTDRAPNTGELFF
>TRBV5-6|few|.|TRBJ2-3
TGTGCCAGCAGCCCGACAACGGGGGCAGATACGCAGTATTTT
CASSPTTGADTQYF
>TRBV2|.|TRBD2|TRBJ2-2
TGTGCCAGCAGTGCGGGGGGGAACACCGGGGAGCTGTTTTTT
CASSAGGNTGELFF
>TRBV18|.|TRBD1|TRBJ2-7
TGTGCCAGCTCACCATCCGGACAGGGGTTCTACGAGCAGTACTTC
CASSPSGQGFYEQYF
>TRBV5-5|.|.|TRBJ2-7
TGTGCCAGCAGTTCGGGCCCACCTCCCTTCTACGAGCAGTACTTC
CASSSGPPPFYEQYF
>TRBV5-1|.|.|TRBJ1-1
TGCGCCAGCAGCCCCGAGGTGGGGGGGCTCGGAACTGAAGCTTTCTTT
CASSPEVGGLGTEAFF
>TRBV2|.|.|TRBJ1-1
TGTGCCAGCAGCGAGCTGATGGAGAACACTGAAGCTTTCTTT
CASSELMENTEAFF
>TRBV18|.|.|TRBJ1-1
TGTGCCAGCAACGGTCCTCTGAACACTGAAGCTTTCTTT
CASNGPLNTEAFF
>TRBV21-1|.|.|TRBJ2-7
TGTGCCAGCAGCAAATTGTTGGCTAGCGGGAGCTACGAGCAGTACTTC
CASSKLLASGSYEQYF
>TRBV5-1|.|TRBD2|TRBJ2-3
TGCGCCAGCAGCCCTGTAGCGGGCGCTTCAGATACGCAGTATTTT
CASSPVAGASDTQYF
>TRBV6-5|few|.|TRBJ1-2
TGTGCCAGCAGGATAGACGGGAACTATGGCTACACCTTC
CASRIDGNYGYTF
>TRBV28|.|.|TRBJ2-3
TGTGCCAGCCGACAGACAGCGCTTGATACGCAGTATTTT
CASRQTALDTQYF
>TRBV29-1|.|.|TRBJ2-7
TGCAGCGCCTACGCCCACGAGCAGTACTTC
CSAYAHEQYF
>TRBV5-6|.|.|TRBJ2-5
TGTGCCAGCAGCTTGTACGGGGCCCAAGAGACCCAGTACTTC
CASSLYGAQETQYF
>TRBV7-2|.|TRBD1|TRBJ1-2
TGTGCCAGCAGCTTCCCGGGACAGTCTAAAACCTTC
CASSFPGQSKTF
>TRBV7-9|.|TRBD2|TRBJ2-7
TGTGCCAGCAGCTTAGCGCTCAGCGGGGTCGGCGAGCAGTACTTC
CASSLALSGVGEQYF
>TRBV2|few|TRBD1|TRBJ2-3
TGTGCCAGCAGTTACCGGGACAGAAGCACAGATACGCAGTATTTT
CASSYRDRSTDTQYF
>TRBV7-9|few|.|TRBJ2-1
TGTGCCAGCGGTCCCGGGACGACCCCCGGGAGTGAGCAGTTCTTC
CASGPGTTPGSEQFF
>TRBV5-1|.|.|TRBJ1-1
TGCGCCAGCAGCTTGGCTTTAATCGGGGCAGGGAGGAACACTGAAGCTTTCTTT
CASSLALIGAGRNTEAFF
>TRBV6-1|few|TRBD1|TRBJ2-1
TGTGCCACGGACCCCGGGGACAGGGGAGTGAATGAGCAGTTCTTC
CATDPGDRGVNEQFF
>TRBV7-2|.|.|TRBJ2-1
TGTGCCAGCAGCTTAGGTAGTTGGAGCAATGAGCAGTTCTTC
CASSLGSWSNEQFF
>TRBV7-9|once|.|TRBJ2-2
TGTGCCAGCAGCCTAGCGCAGGGCAACACCGGGGAGCTGTTTTTT
CASSLAQGNTGELFF
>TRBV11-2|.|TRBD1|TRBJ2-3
TGTGCCAGCAGTCCCCGGGACAGGCTAACTCGCACAGATACGCAGTATTTT
CASSPRDRLTRTDTQYF
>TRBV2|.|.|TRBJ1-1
TGTGCCAGTGGGAGGGCAAGGGGCACTGAAGCTTTCTTT
CASGRARGTEAFF
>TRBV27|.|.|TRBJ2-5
TGTGCCAGCAGTTTATCGGTGGGGTACCAAGAGACCCAGTACTTC
CASSLSVGYQETQYF
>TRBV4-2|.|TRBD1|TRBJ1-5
TGTGCCAGCAGCCAACACGGGACAGGGGGTCAGCCCCAGCATTTT
CASSQHGTGGQPQHF
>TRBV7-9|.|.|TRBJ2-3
TGTGCCAGCAGCCCAGCTAACGGAGCAACAGATACGCAGTATTTT
CASSPANGATDTQYF
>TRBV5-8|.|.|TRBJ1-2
TGTGCCAGCAGCCTCACGTTTGATGGCTACACCTTC
CASSLTFDGYTF
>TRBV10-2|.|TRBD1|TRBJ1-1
TGCGCCGGCAGTGAGATTGTCAGGGGGAGGAACACTGAAGCTTTCTTT
CAGSEIVRGRNTEAFF